This T cell receptor beta chain emerged from a study of blood T cell repertoires in COVID-19. Study summary: The origin of the acute and convalescent COVID-19 samples was the United States, Italy and Spain.

The germline V gene encodes CDR1 MNHEY and CDR2 SVGEGT. Trimming left V 4 bases short and J 0 bases short, with 10 bases between. The CDR3 consists of 15 residues. Authors' data handling: Amplification of reference gene primers provided the estimated nucleated cell counts. Data came from immunoSEQ multiplex PCR; TCRdb stores just in-frame clones and leaves some out. The V and J calls and the clone size are those of that table, but D and trimming were determined from the DNA. Of roughly 380,000 clones listed, 70% to 90% were seen once; the top ten hold around 1.5%. Patients in Seattle were enrolled during active infection, then followed longitudinally.

Sequenced material: peripheral blood. The chain joins TRBV6-2 or TRBV6-3 to TRBJ2-4; D is possibly TRBD2 (5 bases). The sequence derives from a middle-aged woman with COVID-19, enrolled during active disease. CDR3 in amino acids: CASSSGDGAKNIQYF. The CDR3, as DNA: TGTGCCAGCAGTTCCGGGGATGGAGCCAAAAACATTCAGTACTTC.